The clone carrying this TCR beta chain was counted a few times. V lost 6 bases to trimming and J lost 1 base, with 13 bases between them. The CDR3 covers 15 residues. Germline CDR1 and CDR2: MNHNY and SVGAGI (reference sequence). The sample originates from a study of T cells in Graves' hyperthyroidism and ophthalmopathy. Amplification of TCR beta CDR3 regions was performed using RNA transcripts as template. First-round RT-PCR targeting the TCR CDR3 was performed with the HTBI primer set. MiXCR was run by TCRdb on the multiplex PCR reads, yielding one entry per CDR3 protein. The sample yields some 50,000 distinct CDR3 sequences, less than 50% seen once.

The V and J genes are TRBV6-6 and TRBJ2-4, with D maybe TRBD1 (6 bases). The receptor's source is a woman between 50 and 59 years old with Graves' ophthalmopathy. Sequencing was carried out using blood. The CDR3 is CASSRQVQAKNIQYF. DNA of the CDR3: TGTGCCAGCAGCAGACAGGTACAGGCCAAAAACATTCAGTACTTC.